A single sample gave rise to the 6 T cell receptor beta chains below, sequenced in a study of CD8 T cells in ankylosing spondylitis. MiXCR, applied by TCRdb to the 5' RACE reads, yields one record per CDR3 protein. Of fewer than 400,000 distinct CDR3 sequences in the sample, over 12% are singletons; the top ten hold around 0.99%. Specimen: blood, either unsorted or a sorted T cell fraction (not recorded which). These receptors originate from a male donor with ankylosing spondylitis or in good health (not recorded which).

This clonotype has just a few counts. The chain links TRBV7-9 to TRBJ2-3; weak D call: TRBD2 (5 bases). In germline, CDR1 is SEHNR, CDR2 FQNEAQ (reference sequence). Trimming cost V 1 base and J 5 bases, with 7 bases left between them. This CDR3 has 13 amino acids. As DNA, the CDR3 is TGTGCCAGCAGCTTAGTGGGGAGAGATACGCAGTATTTT. This gives the protein CASSLVGRDTQYF.

CDR3 residues: CAISELQGNTEAFF. The DNA of the CDR3 is TGTGCCATCAGTGAGCTACAGGGAAACACTGAAGCTTTCTTT. The J gene is TRBJ1-1, the V gene TRBV10-3; possibly TRBD1 for D (6 bases). The CDR3 consists of 14 residues. Germline V gene data show CDR1 as ENHRY and CDR2 as SYGVKD. V shed 2 bases and J shed 2 bases, with 9 bases lying between them.

This clonotype was counted a few times. V is TRBV3-1 and J is TRBJ1-1; D possibly corresponds to TRBD1 (5 bases). Germline lookup yields CDR1 LGHDT and CDR2 YNNKEL (reference sequence). V lost 1 base to trimming and J lost 6 bases, with 12 bases between them. This CDR3 spans 14 amino acids. CDR3 coding DNA: TGTGCCAGCAGCCAAGCCGGGGGACGGCCTGAAGCTTTCTTT. It specifies CASSQAGGRPEAFF.

The chain carries TRBV3-1 and TRBJ2-7, with D possibly TRBD1 on 6 matching bases. Trimming shortened V by 4 bases and J by 1 base, and 11 bases separated the two germline ends. In germline, CDR1 is LGHDT, CDR2 YNNKEL (reference sequence). The CDR3 has 14 amino acids. In nucleotides, the CDR3 is TGTGCCAGCAGCCGACACAGGGAATCCTACGAGCAGTACTTC. It codes for CASSRHRESYEQYF.

There are many counts of this clonotype. The chain recombines TRBV7-2 with TRBJ1-6; D is perhaps TRBD1 (6 bases). Trimming removed 1 base at V and 6 bases at J, with 7 bases between. The CDR3 is made up of 14 amino acids. The germline V gene encodes CDR1 SGHTA and CDR2 FQGNSA. The CDR3 nucleotides are TGTGCCAGCAGCTTAGGACAGGTTAATTCACCCCTCCACTTT. Translation: CASSLGQVNSPLHF.

This chain uses TRBV20-1 with TRBJ1-2, with D possibly being TRBD1 (6 bases). Trimming took 3 bases from V and 2 from J, leaving 13 bases between them. CDR3 length equals 14 residues. Germline V lookup: CDR1 DFQATT, CDR2 SNEGSKA (reference sequence). Here the CDR3 DNA reads TGCAGTGCTAGTTTGGGACACTTCAACTATGGCTACACCTTC. Amino acids: CSASLGHFNYGYTF.